Each of the 20 T cell receptor beta chains below was sequenced from the same sample in a study of early T cells in non-severe SARS-CoV-2 infection. TCRdb recomputed calls from the 5' RACE reads with MiXCR, one row per CDR3 protein. Found here are more than 80,000 distinct CDR3 sequences, 11% of them singletons; the top ten hold 4% to 5.5%. Sequencing input: whole blood. All receptors derive from an adult who was a healthcare worker with PCR-confirmed SARS-CoV-2 infection or an uninfected control (not recorded which).

This clonotype was detected only a few times. The chain carries TRBV20-1 and TRBJ2-3, with unresolved D. V was cut by 6 bases and J by 3 bases, with 19 bases left in between. CDR3 length equals 15 residues. Germline CDR1 reads DFQATT; CDR2 reads SNEGSKA (reference sequence). CDR3 amino acids: CSAISHGSRTDTQYF. The DNA of the CDR3 is TGCAGTGCCATTAGTCACGGTAGTCGGACAGATACGCAGTATTTT.

This rearrangement joins TRBV29-1 to TRBJ2-7; TRBD2 matches 8 bases. J lost 3 bases, V lost 3 bases, and 19 bases had no gene match. CDR3 size: 18 residues. Germline V CDR1 and CDR2: SQVTM, ANQGSEA. The DNA of the CDR3 is TGCAGCGTTGATTCTAGGACTAGCTCCTATCGTGGTTTCTACGAGCAGTACTTC. It specifies CSVDSRTSSYRGFYEQYF.

This clonotype showed up just a few times. The chain employs TRBV7-9 and TRBJ2-1; 8 bases line up with TRBD1. V lost 5 bases to trimming and J lost 3 bases; unmatched junction nucleotides: 3. The CDR3 is made up of 14 amino acids. CDR1 and CDR2 from the germline V gene are SEHNR and FQNEAQ (reference sequence). CDR3 amino acids: CASSPDRVYNEQFF. CDR3 nucleotide sequence: TGTGCCAGCAGCCCGGACAGGGTCTACAATGAGCAGTTCTTC. The full variable domain, completed using reference TRBV7-9 and TRBJ2-1, is DTGVSQNPRHKITKRGQNVTFRCDPISEHNRLYWYRQTLGQGPEFLTYFQNEAQLEKSRLLSDRFSAERPKGSFSTLEIQRTEQGDSAMYLCASSPDRVYNEQFFGPGTRLTVL.

The chain employs TRBV6-1 and TRBJ2-7, with 11 bases lining up with TRBD2. The V gene end was trimmed by 7 bases and the J gene end by 3 bases; junction bases not matched to a gene: 2. Per germline, CDR1 MNHNS and CDR2 SASEGT. CDR3 size: 13 residues. The CDR3 loop reads CASKLAGDYEQYF. The CDR3 nucleotides are TGTGCCAGCAAACTAGCGGGAGACTACGAGCAGTACTTC.

This clonotype was counted a few times. The V call is TRBV29-1, the J call TRBJ1-1, with a weak D call TRBD1 (5 bases). V lost 1 base and J 2 bases, leaving 17 bases between the germline ends. The CDR3 spans 16 residues. Germline CDR1 and CDR2: SQVTM and ANQGSEA. The chain's CDR3 is CSVEGGIGEINTEAFF. DNA for the CDR3: TGCAGCGTTGAAGGTGGGATAGGGGAAATTAACACTGAAGCTTTCTTT.

The chain links TRBV6-4 to TRBJ2-1, with D hard to call. This CDR3 has 12 residues. V dropped 2 bases and J dropped 12 bases, with 11 bases sitting between them. Looked up from germline, CDR1 is MRHNA and CDR2 is SNTAGT. The CDR3 coding sequence is TGTGCCAGCAGTGACGGGCACCGGTCGCAGTTCTTC. This codes for CASSDGHRSQFF.

This clonotype was detected ten times or more. The gene calls are TRBV29-1 and TRBJ1-5; 8 bases are a match to TRBD1. Germline lookup yields CDR1 SQVTM and CDR2 ANQGSEA. Germline trimming cut 4 bases from V and 1 base from J; bases unmatched to any gene: 6. The CDR3 totals 15 residues. CDR3 nucleotide sequence: TGCAGCGTTGGAGACAGGGGCGCCAGCAATCAGCCCCAGCATTTT. Translation: CSVGDRGASNQPQHF.

The rearrangement links TRBV5-4 to TRBJ1-4; no clear D gene. CDR1 and CDR2 from the germline V gene are SGHNT and YYREEE (reference sequence). The V and J ends lost 0 bases and 2 bases respectively, with 8 bases between them. CDR3 length: 15 residues. The CDR3 sequence is CASSLEVGTNEKLFF. The CDR3 bases are TGTGCCAGCAGCTTGGAGGTGGGCACTAATGAAAAACTGTTTTTT.

This clonotype has a handful of counts. The genes are TRBV20-1 and TRBJ1-3, with D tentatively TRBD1 (5 bases). This CDR3 spans 13 amino acids. V lost 5 bases and J 3 bases, leaving 11 bases between the germline ends. In germline, CDR1 is DFQATT, CDR2 SNEGSKA (reference sequence). This chain's CDR3 is CSASGSLGNTIYF. CDR3 nucleotides: TGCAGTGCTTCAGGGTCCCTTGGAAACACCATATATTTT.

About this clonotype: This sequence may be a read error, since a much larger clone differs from it by one base. This CDR3 fails to terminate in the conserved phenylalanine or tryptophan, so it likely reflects a read error. This rearrangement joins TRBV6-2 or TRBV6-3 to TRBJ1-5; D gene unclear. The CDR3 loop spans 15 amino acids. Germline CDR1 MNHEY, CDR2 SVGEGT. Trimming removed 3 bases at V and 5 bases at J, with 14 bases between. The CDR3 sequence is CASSYQEGMDQPQHS. CDR3 bases: TGTGCCAGCAGTTATCAGGAGGGCATGGATCAGCCCCAGCATTCT.

The chain couples TRBV6-1 to TRBJ1-1; no reliable D call. The CDR3 consists of 10 residues. Looked up from germline, CDR1 is MNHNS and CDR2 is SASEGT. The V end lost 6 bases, the J end lost 4 bases, and 3 bases lay between the germline ends. CDR3 sequence reads: CASRTTEAFF. The CDR3 DNA sequence: TGTGCCAGCAGGACCACTGAAGCTTTCTTT.

The chain recombines TRBV13 with TRBJ2-3; 9 bases agree with TRBD2. The CDR3 is 16 amino acids. CDR1 and CDR2 (germline): PRHDT, FYEKMQ (reference sequence). J was trimmed by 0 bases and V by 3 bases; bases with no gene match: 4. This CDR3 reads CASSFALAGSTDTQYF. The CDR3 nucleotides read TGTGCCAGCAGCTTCGCACTAGCGGGCAGCACAGATACGCAGTATTTT.

V gene TRBV7-9 combines with J gene TRBJ2-2; a possible D gene is TRBD2 (5 bases). The CDR3 spans 13 residues. Germline assignment: CDR1 SEHNR and CDR2 FQNEAQ (reference sequence). V lost 3 bases, J lost 7 bases, and 9 bases lay in between. This CDR3 reads CASSLAGDGELFF. The CDR3 DNA reads TGTGCCAGCAGCTTGGCCGGGGACGGGGAGCTGTTTTTT. The whole variable domain, remainder taken from reference TRBV7-9 and TRBJ2-2, is DTGVSQNPRHKITKRGQNVTFRCDPISEHNRLYWYRQTLGQGPEFLTYFQNEAQLEKSRLLSDRFSAERPKGSFSTLEIQRTEQGDSAMYLCASSLAGDGELFFGEGSRLTVL.

V gene TRBV18 combines with J gene TRBJ2-7; maybe TRBD1 (5 bases). This CDR3 spans 15 amino acids. Germline V gene lookup returns CDR1 KGHSH and CDR2 LQKENI. Trimming left V 2 bases short and J 2 bases short, with 13 bases between. This chain's CDR3 is CASSPGIDSTYEQYF. The CDR3 coding sequence is TGTGCCAGCTCACCAGGAATTGACAGTACCTACGAGCAGTACTTC.

Only a few counts were recorded for this clonotype. The rearrangement joins TRBV18 to TRBJ2-7; D possibly uses TRBD1 or TRBD2 (5 bases each). The CDR3 has 15 residues. Germline V gives CDR1 KGHSH, CDR2 LQKENI. The V end lost 4 bases, the J end lost 0 bases, and 13 bases lay between the germline ends. DNA of the CDR3: TGTGCCAGCTCACAAACCGGGACGCCCTCCTACGAGCAGTACTTC. Protein product: CASSQTGTPSYEQYF.

The chain combines TRBV7-2 with TRBJ2-3; TRBD2 is a possible D gene (5 bases). CDR1 SGHTA and CDR2 FQGNSA come from the germline V gene. The ends were cut back, 5 bases at V and 3 bases at J, with 9 bases in the middle. The CDR3 runs to 13 residues. The chain's CDR3 is CASSPGLTDTQYF. CDR3 nucleotide sequence: TGTGCCAGCAGCCCGGGGTTGACAGATACGCAGTATTTT.

The chain uses TRBV5-1 and TRBJ2-3; TRBD2 aligns across 8 bases. The CDR3 sequence is 16 residues long. The germline gives CDR1 SGHRS, CDR2 YFSETQ. J lost 5 bases, V lost 0 bases, and 8 bases had no gene match. The CDR3 reads CASSLAPGGAEDTQYF. Here the CDR3 DNA reads TGCGCCAGCAGCTTGGCTCCCGGGGGGGCAGAAGATACGCAGTATTTT.

This clonotype was counted only a few times. The chain recombines TRBV7-9 with TRBJ2-1; D could derive from TRBD1 or TRBD2 (5 bases each). The CDR3 length is 16 residues. The V end was cut by 5 bases, the J end by 6 bases, with 20 bases between. Germline-derived CDR1 and CDR2 are SEHNR and FQNEAQ (reference sequence). The DNA of the CDR3 is TGTGCCAGCAGCGTTAGCGCCGTAGGGGCCCGCAATGAGCAGTTCTTC. This gives the protein CASSVSAVGARNEQFF.

Ten or more counts support this clonotype. V is TRBV11-2 and J is TRBJ1-1, with 7 nucleotides matching TRBD1. The CDR3 length is 20 residues. Germline V gene data show CDR1 as SGHAT and CDR2 as FQNNGV. V was pared by 5 bases and J by 0 bases, with 21 bases of the junction left unmatched. Here the CDR3 DNA reads TGTGCCAGCAGCCTTGTTTCCCGACTCAGGGAGACAGGGATGAACACTGAAGCTTTCTTT. Encoded protein: CASSLVSRLRETGMNTEAFF.

The chain recombines TRBV5-6 with TRBJ2-1, with 9 bases aligning to TRBD2. J lost 7 bases, V lost 0 bases, and 5 bases had no gene match. This CDR3 region has 15 residues. In germline, CDR1 is SGHDT, CDR2 YYEEEE. The chain's CDR3 is CASSLEREAKNEQFF. For the CDR3, the DNA is TGTGCCAGCAGCTTGGAGCGGGAGGCGAAGAATGAGCAGTTCTTC.